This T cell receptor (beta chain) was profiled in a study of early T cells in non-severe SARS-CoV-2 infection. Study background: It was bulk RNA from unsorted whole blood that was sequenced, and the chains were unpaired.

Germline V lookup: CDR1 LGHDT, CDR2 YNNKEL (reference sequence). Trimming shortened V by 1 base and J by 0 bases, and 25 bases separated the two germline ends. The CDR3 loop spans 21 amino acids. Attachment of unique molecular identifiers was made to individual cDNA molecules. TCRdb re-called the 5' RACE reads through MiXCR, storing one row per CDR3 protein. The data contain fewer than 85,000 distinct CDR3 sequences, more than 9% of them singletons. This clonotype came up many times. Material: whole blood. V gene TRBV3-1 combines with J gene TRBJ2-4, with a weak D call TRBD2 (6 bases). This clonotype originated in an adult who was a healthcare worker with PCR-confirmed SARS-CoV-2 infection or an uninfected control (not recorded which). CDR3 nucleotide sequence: TGTGCCAGCAGCCAAGCTCCGACCAAAGAGTGGGGGGACCTAGCCAAAAACATTCAGTACTTC. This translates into CASSQAPTKEWGDLAKNIQYF.